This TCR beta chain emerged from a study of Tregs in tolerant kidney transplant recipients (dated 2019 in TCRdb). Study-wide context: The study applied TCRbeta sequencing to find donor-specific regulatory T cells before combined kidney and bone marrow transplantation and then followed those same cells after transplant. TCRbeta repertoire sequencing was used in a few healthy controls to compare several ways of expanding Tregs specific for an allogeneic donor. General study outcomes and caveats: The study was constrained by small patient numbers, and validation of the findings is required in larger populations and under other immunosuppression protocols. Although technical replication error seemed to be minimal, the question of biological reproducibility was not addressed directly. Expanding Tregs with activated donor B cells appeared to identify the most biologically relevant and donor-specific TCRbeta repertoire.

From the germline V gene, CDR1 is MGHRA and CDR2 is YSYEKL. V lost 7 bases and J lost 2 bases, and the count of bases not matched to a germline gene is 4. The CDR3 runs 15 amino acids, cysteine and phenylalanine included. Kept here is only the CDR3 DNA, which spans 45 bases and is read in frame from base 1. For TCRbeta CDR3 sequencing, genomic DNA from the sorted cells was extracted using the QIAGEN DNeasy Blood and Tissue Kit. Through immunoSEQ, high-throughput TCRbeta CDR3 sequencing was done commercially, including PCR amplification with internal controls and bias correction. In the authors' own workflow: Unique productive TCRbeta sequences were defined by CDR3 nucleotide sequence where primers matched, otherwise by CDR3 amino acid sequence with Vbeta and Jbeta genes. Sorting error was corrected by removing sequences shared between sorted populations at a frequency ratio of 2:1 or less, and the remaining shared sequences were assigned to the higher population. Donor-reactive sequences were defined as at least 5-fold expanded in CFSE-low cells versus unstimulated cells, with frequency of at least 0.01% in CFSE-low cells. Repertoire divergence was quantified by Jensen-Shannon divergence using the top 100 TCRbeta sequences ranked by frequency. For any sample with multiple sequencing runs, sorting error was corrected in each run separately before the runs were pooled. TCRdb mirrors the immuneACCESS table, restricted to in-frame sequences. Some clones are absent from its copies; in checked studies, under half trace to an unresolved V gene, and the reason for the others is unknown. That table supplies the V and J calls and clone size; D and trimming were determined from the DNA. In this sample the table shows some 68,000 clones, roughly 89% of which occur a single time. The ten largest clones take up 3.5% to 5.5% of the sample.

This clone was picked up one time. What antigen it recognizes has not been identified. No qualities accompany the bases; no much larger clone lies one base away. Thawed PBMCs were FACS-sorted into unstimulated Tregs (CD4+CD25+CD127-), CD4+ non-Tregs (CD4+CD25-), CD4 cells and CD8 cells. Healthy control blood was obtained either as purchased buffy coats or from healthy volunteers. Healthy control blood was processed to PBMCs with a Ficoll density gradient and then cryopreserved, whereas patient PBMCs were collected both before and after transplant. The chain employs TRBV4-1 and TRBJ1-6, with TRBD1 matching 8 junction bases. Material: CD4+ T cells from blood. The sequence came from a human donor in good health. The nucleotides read TGCGCCAGCACCCAGGGGGCAGCCTATAATTCACCCCTCCACTTT. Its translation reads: CASTQGAAYNSPLHF.